The present T cell receptor (beta chain) was sequenced within a study of OX40 agonist ivuxolimab in advanced cancers. Whole-study findings and limits: The expanded peripheral T cells' antigen specificity was not determined.

Using immunoSEQ multiplex PCR, the repertoire was profiled, and TCRdb retains in-frame clones only, with some absent. The sample consists of roughly 67,000 clones, roughly 86% of them appearing once. Concerning this clone itself: What it recognizes is unknown.

Sequencing was performed on CD4+ or CD8+ T cells sorted from blood, taken in a trial of the OX40 agonist ivuxolimab. The source of this sequence is an adult with an advanced solid tumor such as melanoma, head and neck, liver or kidney cancer.

Here the CDR3 reads CASSFRQGATNEKLFF. The CDR3 DNA is TGTGCCAGCAGTTTCCGACAGGGGGCAACTAATGAAAAACTGTTTTTT. The rearrangement joins TRBV6-5 to TRBJ1-4; 9 bases line up with TRBD1. The CDR3 covers 16 residues. Germline-derived CDR1 and CDR2 are MNHEY and SVGAGI. The V and J ends lost 4 bases and 0 bases, in that order; junction bases with no gene match: 3.